The clone carrying this T cell receptor beta chain was observed once. The sample is drawn from a study of blood T cell repertoires in COVID-19. Study-wide context: Samples representing acute and convalescent COVID-19 were sourced from the United States, Italy and Spain. Nucleic acid was either cDNA or gDNA, and it came from T cells, B-cell-depleted T cells, or PBMCs.

Original processing methods: Reference gene primers were amplified, and this amplification served to estimate nucleated cell counts. TCRdb keeps only in-frame clones here, not all; method: immunoSEQ multiplex PCR. That table gives V, J and clone size, and the DNA gave D and trimming. The sample records over 85,000 clones, roughly 92% being singletons. Enrolment of Seattle patients took place during active infection, and they were followed longitudinally. CDR1 SNHLY and CDR2 FYNNEI come from the germline V gene. The CDR3 is 12 residues long. V shed 2 bases and J shed 8 bases, with 9 bases lying between them.

The origin of this receptor is a woman aged 50 to 65 with COVID-19, enrolled during active disease. The chain has TRBV2 and TRBJ1-2; D uncertain. The source material was peripheral blood. CDR3 residues: CASSERVWGYTF. The DNA for the CDR3 is TGTGCCAGCAGTGAACGGGTATGGGGCTACACCTTC.